These 24 T cell receptor beta chains were all obtained from the same sample, sequenced in a study of beta chain features in type 1 diabetes. Regarding the study as a whole: Shorter TCRB CDR3s, moderately but significantly so, marked every one of the four CD4+ subsets in Type 1 diabetes patients.

Expressed TCRB transcripts were sequenced because the isolated RNA had all been reverse transcribed beforehand. This table comes from immunoSEQ multiplex PCR, and its TCRdb copy is limited to in-frame clones, with some not included. This repertoire shows some 660,000 clones, around an eighth found once; its top ten account for nearly 0.04%. Antigens of these TCRs are unknown. The sample consisted of naive CD4+ T cells from blood. The receptors stem from a man aged 18 to 30 with type 1 diabetes.

Concerning this clone itself: The same CDR3 can be traced to other DNA sequences in this sample. The chain carries TRBV6-5 and TRBJ2-7; D is possibly TRBD1 (6 bases). CDR1 is MNHEY, CDR2 SVGAGI, per germline. Trimming pared 0 bases from V and 2 bases from J, leaving 8 bases between. The CDR3 is 14 amino acids. In DNA form, the CDR3 reads TGTGCCAGCAGTTACTCGACAGGTGCCTACGAGCAGTACTTC. Its protein is CASSYSTGAYEQYF.

The gene calls are TRBV15 and TRBJ2-1; no clear D gene. The V end lost 4 bases, the J end lost 7 bases, and 11 bases lay between the germline ends. CDR1 and CDR2 (germline): LNHNV, YYDKDF (reference sequence). The CDR3 is made up of 13 amino acids. CDR3 coding DNA: TGTGCCACCAGCAATATTAGGGTAAATGAGCAGTTCTTC. Amino acids: CATSNIRVNEQFF.

This CDR3 reads CASSLGTAYGYTF. CDR3 coding DNA: TGTGCCAGCAGCTTAGGAACAGCGTATGGCTACACCTTC. This chain uses TRBV7-9 with TRBJ1-2; D is uncertain. Germline-derived CDR1 and CDR2 are SEHNR and FQNEAQ (reference sequence). V was shortened by 1 base and J by 5 bases, with 8 bases between the two germline ends. The CDR3 spans 13 residues.

This chain connects TRBV6-5 to TRBJ1-1, with D perhaps matching TRBD1 (6 bases). The germline V and J ends were trimmed by 5 bases and 0 bases, with 13 bases remaining between them. Looked up from germline, CDR1 is MNHEY and CDR2 is SVGAGI. This CDR3 contains 15 residues. As DNA, the CDR3 is TGTGCCAGCAGTCACGGACAGCCGATGAACACTGAAGCTTTCTTT. It codes for CASSHGQPMNTEAFF.

This clone was observed a handful of times. V gene TRBV7-9 combines with J gene TRBJ1-4; D possibly corresponds to TRBD1 (5 bases). CDR3 length: 16 amino acids. Per the germline V gene, CDR1 is SEHNR and CDR2 is FQNEAQ (reference sequence). V lost 2 bases, J lost 5 bases, and 15 bases lay in between. CDR3 in amino acids: CASSLTGTLVNEKLFF. As DNA, the CDR3 is TGTGCCAGCAGCTTAACTGGGACCCTAGTGAATGAAAAACTGTTTTTT.

This clone was seen a few times. The chain employs TRBV4-3 and TRBJ2-5; 9 bases fit TRBD1. The V segment lost 4 bases and the J segment 5 bases; nucleotides outside the gene matches: 5. The CDR3 sequence is 14 residues long. CDR1 and CDR2 (germline): LGHNA, YSLEER. CDR3 DNA: TGCGCCAGCAGCCCGGGACAGGGATGGGAGACCCAGTACTTC. It translates to CASSPGQGWETQYF.

This clone turned up a few times. The rearrangement links TRBV7-2 to TRBJ2-3, with D possibly matching TRBD1 (6 bases). Trimming shortened V by 5 bases and J by 2 bases, and 17 bases separated the two germline ends. Germline assignment: CDR1 SGHTA and CDR2 FQGNSA. The CDR3 consists of 16 residues. Here the CDR3 DNA reads TGTGCCAGCAGCGGAGGCCCCGACAGGTTCACAGATACGCAGTATTTT. Protein sequence: CASSGGPDRFTDTQYF.

V usage is TRBV30 and J usage is TRBJ1-1; D unresolved. CDR1 GTSNPN and CDR2 SVGIG come from the germline V gene (reference sequence). This CDR3 is 14 amino acids long. V gave up 3 bases and J gave up 9 bases, with 20 bases separating them. CDR3 protein: CAWSLPAVVLKAFF. For the CDR3, the DNA is TGTGCCTGGAGCCTTCCCGCGGTCGTGCTGAAAGCTTTCTTT.

The rearrangement links TRBV30 to TRBJ1-2; unclear D gene. The CDR3 loop spans 10 amino acids. CDR1 and CDR2 (germline): GTSNPN, SVGIG (reference sequence). Trimming took 2 bases from V and 8 from J, leaving 6 bases between them. In nucleotides, the CDR3 is TGTGCCTGGAGTTCGGCGGGCTACACCTTC. Translation gives CAWSSAGYTF.

This clone came up a few times. J is TRBJ2-5 and V is TRBV2; the D is unclear. V was shortened by 5 bases and J by 0 bases, with 7 bases between the two germline ends. The CDR3 is 13 residues long. From germline, CDR1 is SNHLY and CDR2 FYNNEI. The CDR3 nucleotides read TGTGCCAGCAGTCTTACGTACCAAGAGACCCAGTACTTC. Translation gives CASSLTYQETQYF. Drawing the rest from reference TRBV2 and TRBJ2-5, the complete variable domain is EPEVTQTPSHQVTQMGQEVILRCVPISNHLYFYWYRQILGQKVEFLVSFYNNEISEKSEIFDDQFSVERPDGSNFTLKIRSTKLEDSAMYFCASSLTYQETQYFGPGTRLLVL.

This clone has only a few counts. CDR3 nucleotides: TGTGCCAGCAGCTCACTAGCGGGAGCTGGGGATACGCAGTATTTT. It yields the protein CASSSLAGAGDTQYF. V usage is TRBV11-2 and J usage is TRBJ2-3; 11 positions agree with TRBD2. The germline V gene encodes CDR1 SGHAT and CDR2 FQNNGV. Germline trimming cut 4 bases from V and 6 bases from J; bases unmatched to any gene: 6. This CDR3 has 15 residues.

CDR3 amino acids: CASSYKGLAGDKQFF. The DNA of the CDR3 is TGTGCCAGCAGTTACAAAGGACTAGCGGGGGACAAGCAGTTCTTC. This chain connects TRBV6-6 to TRBJ2-1; 13 nucleotides agree with TRBD2. The ends lost 2 bases at V and 11 bases at J; junction bases unmatched: 6. Germline loops: CDR1 MNHNY, CDR2 SVGAGI (reference sequence). The CDR3 has 15 amino acids.

The table lists this clone with a few counts. The chain has TRBV7-9 and TRBJ2-5; TRBD2 might be the D (5 bases). The CDR3 is 14 amino acids. V was cut by 1 base and J by 7 bases, with 13 bases left in between. Germline loops: CDR1 SEHNR, CDR2 FQNEAQ (reference sequence). CDR3 coding DNA: TGTGCCAGCAGCTTAGTAGCGAGTGGGCCGACCCAGTACTTC. Its translation: CASSLVASGPTQYF. The variable domain in full, completed from reference TRBV7-9 and TRBJ2-5, reads DTGVSQNPRHKITKRGQNVTFRCDPISEHNRLYWYRQTLGQGPEFLTYFQNEAQLEKSRLLSDRFSAERPKGSFSTLEIQRTEQGDSAMYLCASSLVASGPTQYFGPGTRLLVL.

The sample holds a few counts of this clone. This rearrangement joins TRBV27 to TRBJ1-2; 8 bases fit TRBD1. CDR1 MNHEY and CDR2 SMNVEV come from the germline V gene (reference sequence). V lost 6 bases to trimming and J lost 5 bases; unmatched junction nucleotides: 8. CDR3 size: 14 residues. In DNA form, the CDR3 reads TGTGCCAGCAGGAAGACAGGGGTTGGGTATGGCTACACCTTC. It is translated as CASRKTGVGYGYTF.

The chain has TRBV18 and TRBJ1-2, with D possibly TRBD1 on 5 matching bases. V lost 3 bases to trimming and J lost 7 bases, with 12 bases between them. Per the germline V gene, CDR1 is KGHSH and CDR2 is LQKENI. This CDR3 region has 13 residues. In DNA, the CDR3 is TGTGCCAGCTCACCTGGACACTTCGGTGGCTACACCTTC. Its translation is CASSPGHFGGYTF.

In its sample, this clone was seen a few times. This chain links TRBV18 with TRBJ2-3; D is possibly TRBD2 (5 bases). Germline values: CDR1 KGHSH, CDR2 LQKENI. V was pared by 1 base and J by 5 bases, with 13 bases between. The CDR3 totals 15 residues. This CDR3 reads CASSPLDGVGDTQYF. CDR3 coding DNA: TGTGCCAGCTCACCACTTGACGGGGTAGGAGATACGCAGTATTTT.

About this clone: Sequence at one end of the junction differs from germline and may be a read error. V usage is TRBV7-7 and J usage is TRBJ2-5, with D uncertain. CDR1 is SSHAT, CDR2 FNYEAQ, per germline (reference sequence). The CDR3 spans 15 residues. The CDR3 is CASTTAEGRMETQYF. The DNA for the CDR3 is TGTGCTAGCACCACCGCGGAAGGGCGGATGGAGACCCAGTACTTC.

The chain is built from TRBV5-1 and TRBJ1-2, with 7 bases that match TRBD1. Trimming removed 4 bases from V and 2 bases from J; junction bases left unmatched: 5. Looked up from germline, CDR1 is SGHRS and CDR2 is YFSETQ. The length of the CDR3 is 14 residues. In DNA, the CDR3 is TGCGCCAGCAGCACGACAGGGAAGAACTATGGCTACACCTTC. Translation: CASSTTGKNYGYTF. Combining the CDR3 with reference TRBV5-1 and TRBJ1-2 gives the whole variable domain KAGVTQTPRYLIKTRGQQVTLSCSPISGHRSVSWYQQTPGQGLQFLFEYFSETQRNKGNFPGRFSGRQFSNSRSEMNVSTLELGDSALYLCASSTTGKNYGYTFGSGTRLTVV.

This clone has only a few counts. The rearrangement uses TRBV5-1 and TRBJ2-1; D is possibly TRBD1 (6 bases). The CDR3 runs to 14 residues. The germline V and J ends were trimmed by 0 bases and 6 bases, with 10 bases remaining between them. CDR1 is SGHRS and CDR2 is YFSETQ in the germline V gene. This CDR3 is CASSLGQVANEQFF. CDR3 bases: TGCGCCAGCAGCTTGGGACAGGTAGCCAATGAGCAGTTCTTC.

This clone was found once. The chain links TRBV30 to TRBJ1-4, with D perhaps matching TRBD1 (6 bases). Trimming took 5 bases from V and 10 from J, leaving 17 bases between them. CDR1 and CDR2 (germline): GTSNPN, SVGIG (reference sequence). This CDR3 has 13 amino acids. The CDR3: CAWALRGLGKLFF. Written as DNA, the CDR3 is TGTGCCTGGGCCCTCAGGGGACTAGGAAAACTGTTTTTT.

This clone was seen a few times. This chain connects TRBV29-1 to TRBJ1-1; no reliable D call. V dropped 6 bases and J dropped 0 bases, with 14 bases sitting between them. Germline CDR1 SQVTM, CDR2 ANQGSEA. The CDR3 is 14 amino acids. The CDR3 DNA reads as TGCAGCGTCGGTTGGCGGCCGATGAACACTGAAGCTTTCTTT. Amino acids: CSVGWRPMNTEAFF.

The chain links TRBV19 to TRBJ1-1, with 7 bases matching TRBD1. After removal of 4 bases from V and 1 base from J, the junction contained 6 bases not matched to a gene. CDR1 and CDR2 (germline): LNHDA, SQIVND (reference sequence). This CDR3 has 15 amino acids. The CDR3 coding sequence is TGTGCCAGTAGTAGGACAGGTCGACGGAACACTGAAGCTTTCTTT. Protein: CASSRTGRRNTEAFF. Full variable domain (remainder filled in from reference TRBV19 and TRBJ1-1): DGGITQSPKYLFRKEGQNVTLSCEQNLNHDAMYWYRQDPGQGLRLIYYSQIVNDFQKGDIAEGYSVSREKKESFPLTVTSAQKNPTAFYLCASSRTGRRNTEAFFGQGTRLTVV.

The V gene is TRBV6-5, the J gene TRBJ2-6, with 8 bases matching TRBD2. Trimming at V came to 4 bases and at J to 2 bases, leaving 1 base not matched to a gene. The CDR3 has 15 amino acids. The germline V gene has CDR1 MNHEY and CDR2 SVGAGI. CDR3 sequence reads: CASSSTSAGANVLTF. The CDR3 DNA is TGTGCCAGCAGTTCGACTAGCGCTGGGGCCAACGTCCTGACTTTC.

Notes on this clone: This specimen includes other DNA sequences encoding the same CDR3. The chain combines TRBV30 with TRBJ2-7; D is undetermined. The CDR3 has 12 amino acids. Trimming shortened V by 2 bases and J by 0 bases, and 5 bases separated the two germline ends. Germline V lookup: CDR1 GTSNPN, CDR2 SVGIG (reference sequence). As DNA, the CDR3 is TGTGCCTGGAGTCAGTCCTCCTACGAGCAGTACTTC. Its protein is CAWSQSSYEQYF.